Here is one T cell receptor beta chain with its context. The germline gene is not matched at one end of the junction; a read error may be the cause. This specimen comes from a study of blood T cell repertoires in COVID-19. Study-level background: COVID-19 samples, acute and convalescent, were from the United States, Italy and Spain.

Repertoires were generated with immunoSEQ multiplex PCR, while TCRdb's copy carries only in-frame clones and drops some. The table includes a few hundred thousand clones, roughly 90% detected once. Germline V gene lookup returns CDR1 LGHNA and CDR2 YSLEER. The CDR3 contains 16 residues. The chain combines TRBV4-3 with TRBJ2-3, with a tentative D call TRBD1 (6 bases). This receptor was identified in a young man who had recovered from COVID-19. The sequenced sample was peripheral blood. The CDR3 sequence is CASSLRGGSQTGTQYF. In nucleotides, the CDR3 is TGCGCCAGCAGCCTCAGGGGCGGCAGTCAAACAGGTACGCAGTATTTT.